This TCR beta chain was sequenced for a study of T cell responses to AZD1222 COVID-19 vaccine. Findings and caveats of the study: With dominance at 160-218 and 743-854, vaccine-associated CD4 TCRs spanned spike. Among the donors, most were white British and more were female, and clonal diversity was possibly underestimated.

This table comes from immunoSEQ multiplex PCR, and its TCRdb copy is limited to in-frame clones, with some not included. This table holds around 120,000 clones, about 92% found once. The CDR3 is 11 amino acids. Germline V gene sequence: CDR1 LNHDA, CDR2 SQIVND (reference sequence). Trimming shortened V by 10 bases and J by 5 bases, and 9 bases separated the two germline ends. For this clone: Its matching antigen is unknown.

The J gene is TRBJ2-1, the V gene TRBV19; D is uncertain. Sequenced here: peripheral blood, sampled on day 0 of AZD1222 vaccination. The source is an adult in good health. The CDR3 region is CANVTHNEQFF. The CDR3 DNA reads as TGTGCCAACGTAACACACAATGAGCAGTTCTTC.